The 11 T cell receptor beta chains below all came from one sample that was sequenced in a study of cytomegalovirus exposure and HLA in healthy donors. PCR was performed using 60 Vbeta and 13 Jbeta primers. Sequencing used immunoSEQ multiplex PCR; TCRdb keeps in-frame clones, though not all of them. The data contain 150,000 to 200,000 clones, 70% to 90% of them singletons. Sequencing was done on a sample of PBMCs. All receptors derive from a woman under 40 in good health and CMV-seronegative.

This chain uses TRBV7-2 with TRBJ2-5; unclear D gene. The germline gives CDR1 SGHTA, CDR2 FQGNSA. The CDR3 loop spans 13 amino acids. The V end lost 3 bases, the J end lost 1 base, and 6 bases lay between the germline ends. CDR3 DNA: TGTGCCAGCAGCTTTAGCTTCCAAGAGACCCAGTACTTC. This sequence encodes CASSFSFQETQYF. The whole variable domain, remainder taken from reference TRBV7-2 and TRBJ2-5, is GAGVSQSPSNKVTEKGKDVELRCDPISGHTALYWYRQSLGQGLEFLIYFQGNSAPDKSGLPSDRFSAERTGGSVSTLTIQRTQQEDSAVYLCASSFSFQETQYFGPGTRLLVL.

The V call is TRBV10-2, the J call TRBJ2-1; D might be TRBD1 (6 bases). Trimming removed 10 bases at V and 8 bases at J, with 21 bases between. Germline CDR1 and CDR2: WSHSY and SAAADI. The CDR3 extends over 14 amino acids. The CDR3 sequence: CATTITGNNDEQFF. The CDR3 DNA reads TGCGCCACCACGATAACAGGGAATAATGATGAGCAGTTCTTC.

This rearrangement joins TRBV9 to TRBJ1-5, with 9 nucleotides matching TRBD1. Germline V lookup: CDR1 SGDLS, CDR2 YYNGEE. This CDR3 has 16 residues. The trim removed 0 bases at V and 3 bases at J, leaving 4 bases unmatched. CDR3: CASSVGGTGNNQPQHF. The CDR3 coding sequence is TGTGCCAGCAGCGTAGGGGGGACAGGGAACAATCAGCCCCAGCATTTT.

This sequence joins TRBV5-6 and TRBJ1-2; D is unresolved. Trimming pared 0 bases from V and 4 bases from J, leaving 10 bases between. CDR1 is SGHDT and CDR2 is YYEEEE in the germline V gene. This CDR3 contains 14 residues. CDR3 amino acids: CASSLAQSAYGYTF. CDR3 bases: TGTGCCAGCAGCTTGGCACAGTCAGCCTATGGCTACACCTTC.

The CDR3, as DNA: TGTGCCAGCACCGGGGGGAAGTCCTACGAGCAGTACTTC. It is translated as CASTGGKSYEQYF. The chain couples TRBV11-2 to TRBJ2-7; TRBD2 agrees at 7 bases. V gave up 7 bases and J gave up 1 base; unmatched junction bases: 4. The CDR3 covers 13 residues. Germline V gene lookup returns CDR1 SGHAT and CDR2 FQNNGV.

The chain joins TRBV19 to TRBJ2-6; TRBD1 aligns across 10 bases. Germline V CDR1 and CDR2: LNHDA, SQIVND (reference sequence). V lost 3 bases, J lost 4 bases, and 6 bases stayed unmatched. The CDR3 totals 17 residues. Here the CDR3 DNA reads TGTGCCAGTAGTATCGGGACAGGGGCGTCGGGGGCCAACGTCCTGACTTTC. Residues: CASSIGTGASGANVLTF.

The chain links TRBV15 to TRBJ2-1, with D possibly matching TRBD2 (5 bases). The CDR3 totals 16 residues. The V gene's germline CDR1 is LNHNV and CDR2 YYDKDF (reference sequence). The ends were cut back, 1 base at V and 0 bases at J, with 10 bases in the middle. The CDR3 here is CATSRVGVSSYNEQFF. CDR3 in DNA: TGTGCCACCAGCAGAGTGGGAGTAAGCTCCTACAATGAGCAGTTCTTC.

The chain joins TRBV4-1 to TRBJ2-7; D remains unclear. Germline loops: CDR1 MGHRA, CDR2 YSYEKL. Trimming removed 1 base at V and 0 bases at J, with 7 bases between. The CDR3 length is 14 residues. CDR3 protein: CASSQVGNSYEQYF. In nucleotides, the CDR3 is TGCGCCAGCAGCCAAGTGGGCAACTCCTACGAGCAGTACTTC.

This chain uses TRBV18 with TRBJ2-2; 9 bases agree with TRBD1. The junction had 4 bases not matched to a gene; V was cut back by 2 bases and J by 6 bases. The CDR3 has 15 amino acids. From germline, CDR1 is KGHSH and CDR2 LQKENI. The CDR3 protein is CASSPIGTGPGELFF. The DNA of the CDR3 is TGTGCCAGCTCACCAATTGGGACAGGGCCCGGGGAGCTGTTTTTT.

The V gene is TRBV5-6, the J gene TRBJ2-7; 11 bases map to TRBD2. J gave up 5 bases and V 1 base, and 14 bases lay outside the gene matches. This CDR3 comprises 18 residues. Looked up from germline, CDR1 is SGHDT and CDR2 is YYEEEE. CDR3 amino acids: CASSLTGDLAGGPHEQYF. The CDR3 DNA reads as TGTGCCAGCAGCTTGACAGGGGATTTAGCGGGAGGGCCCCACGAGCAGTACTTC.

The sample holds a few counts of this clone. The same CDR3 can be traced to other DNA sequences in this sample. The gene calls are TRBV5-1 and TRBJ2-3; TRBD1 matches at 7 bases. Germline V gives CDR1 SGHRS, CDR2 YFSETQ. The CDR3 consists of 14 residues. V lost 2 bases and J lost 2; bases outside the gene matches: 2. The CDR3 region is CASSLQGTTDTQYF. DNA of the CDR3: TGCGCCAGCAGCTTACAGGGGACCACAGATACGCAGTATTTT.